This passage covers 20 T cell receptor beta chains from one sample sequenced in a study of cytomegalovirus exposure and HLA in healthy donors. Sequencing used immunoSEQ multiplex PCR; TCRdb keeps in-frame clones, though not all of them. The sample lists 200,000 or so clones, 70% to 85% occurring once. What was sequenced was PBMCs. The receptors shown here come from a woman aged 25 to 39 in good health and CMV-seropositive.

This clone was counted a few times. The chain uses TRBV6-5 and TRBJ2-7; 12 bases match TRBD1. Trimming cost V 5 bases and J 4 bases; bases outside gene matches: 6. From germline, CDR1 is MNHEY and CDR2 SVGAGI. The CDR3 runs 15 residues. The CDR3 region has the DNA TGTGCCAGCAGTGCAGGGACAGGGGGCGAATACGAGCAGTACTTC. As protein: CASSAGTGGEYEQYF.

The rearrangement joins TRBV29-1 to TRBJ1-3; D gene uncertain. V was clipped by 5 bases and J by 0 bases, with 17 bases between them. The CDR3 has 16 amino acids. CDR1 and CDR2 from the germline V gene are SQVTM and ANQGSEA. The CDR3 reads CSVSGSTSRSGNTIYF. For the CDR3, the DNA is TGCAGCGTTTCCGGGTCCACCTCACGCTCTGGAAACACCATATATTTT.

For this clone: The same CDR3 can be traced to other DNA sequences in this sample. The genes are TRBV19 and TRBJ1-5; D ambiguous. Germline CDR1 is LNHDA and CDR2 is SQIVND (reference sequence). The CDR3 contains 15 residues. V lost 0 bases and J lost 2, with 8 bases in between. The CDR3, as DNA: TGTGCCAGTAGTATAGACCCGAGGGGCAATCAGCCCCAGCATTTT. Its protein product is CASSIDPRGNQPQHF. Filled out from reference TRBV19 and TRBJ1-5, the complete variable domain reads DGGITQSPKYLFRKEGQNVTLSCEQNLNHDAMYWYRQDPGQGLRLIYYSQIVNDFQKGDIAEGYSVSREKKESFPLTVTSAQKNPTAFYLCASSIDPRGNQPQHFGDGTRLSIL.

The V gene is TRBV5-1, the J gene TRBJ2-3, with D perhaps matching TRBD2 (6 bases). This CDR3 is built from 15 residues. V dropped 0 bases and J dropped 2 bases, with 10 bases sitting between them. Germline values: CDR1 SGHRS, CDR2 YFSETQ. The CDR3 loop is CASSLVAGNTDTQYF. The CDR3 DNA is TGCGCCAGCAGCTTGGTTGCGGGGAACACAGATACGCAGTATTTT.

This chain links TRBV7-8 with TRBJ2-1; 10 bases line up with TRBD1. Germline V gene sequence: CDR1 SGHVS, CDR2 FQNEAQ. The J segment lost 10 bases and the V segment lost 8 bases, leaving 8 bases of the junction unmatched. CDR3 size: 13 residues. The CDR3 nucleotides read TGTGCCAGCTTGGGACAGGGGAGAATCGAGCAGTTCTTC. It is translated as CASLGQGRIEQFF.

The rearrangement joins TRBV19 to TRBJ1-3, with D perhaps TRBD1 (6 bases). Trimming shortened V by 2 bases and J by 1 base, and 9 bases separated the two germline ends. The CDR3 has 15 amino acids. From germline, CDR1 is LNHDA and CDR2 SQIVND (reference sequence). CDR3 nucleotides: TGTGCCAGTAGTATAAACGGACAGTCTGGAAACACCATATATTTT. This sequence encodes CASSINGQSGNTIYF.

This sequence joins TRBV7-6 and TRBJ2-1; 8 nucleotides align to TRBD2. Germline CDR1 is SGHVS and CDR2 is FNYEAQ. The V gene end was trimmed by 4 bases and the J gene end by 0 bases; junction bases not matched to a gene: 5. CDR3 length equals 16 residues. The CDR3 DNA sequence: TGTGCCAGCAGCTACGGGGGGGCAGGCTCCTACAATGAGCAGTTCTTC. It encodes CASSYGGAGSYNEQFF.

The chain carries TRBV5-1 and TRBJ2-3, with D perhaps matching TRBD2 (5 bases). Germline V gene lookup returns CDR1 SGHRS and CDR2 YFSETQ. CDR3 length: 14 residues. With 4 bases removed from V and 4 bases from J, the gap between germline ends came to 13 bases. Here the CDR3 DNA reads TGCGCCAGCAGCCCCGTTAGCGTCTCAGATACGCAGTATTTT. This codes for CASSPVSVSDTQYF.

This clone was seen at least ten times. The rearrangement links TRBV9 to TRBJ2-2; TRBD1 matches 9 bases. Trimming took 4 bases from V and 4 from J; bases not matched to a gene: 11. The V gene's germline CDR1 is SGDLS and CDR2 YYNGEE. This CDR3 has 17 amino acids. CDR3 nucleotide sequence: TGTGCCAGCAGCCCCCCCGCGACAGGGGGGAGCACCGGGGAGCTGTTTTTT. It is translated as CASSPPATGGSTGELFF.

The chain employs TRBV10-1 and TRBJ2-7; D may be TRBD2 (6 bases). This CDR3 is built from 14 residues. Germline CDR1 reads WNHNN; CDR2 reads SYGVQD (reference sequence). The V gene lost 3 bases and the J gene lost 2 bases, with 11 bases spanning the gap. In DNA, the CDR3 is TGCGCCAGCAGTGAAATCGGGAGCCCCTACGAGCAGTACTTC. Its translation: CASSEIGSPYEQYF.

V is TRBV11-2 and J is TRBJ2-5; 7 positions match TRBD1. The CDR3 has 17 amino acids. CDR1 and CDR2 from the germline V gene are SGHAT and FQNNGV. The V and J ends lost 8 bases and 1 base, in that order; junction bases with no gene match: 16. CDR3 protein: CASSAQYMTGIQETQYF. CDR3 sequence (DNA): TGTGCCAGCTCGGCCCAATACATGACAGGGATCCAAGAGACCCAGTACTTC.

The chain links TRBV18 to TRBJ1-4; D is possibly TRBD1 (6 bases). V lost 3 bases, J lost 8 bases, and 7 bases lay in between. This CDR3 has 12 residues. Per the germline V gene, CDR1 is KGHSH and CDR2 is LQKENI. CDR3 loop: CASSPDREKLFF. CDR3 nucleotides: TGTGCCAGCTCACCCGACAGGGAAAAACTGTTTTTT.

This chain connects TRBV4-1 to TRBJ1-2; 8 bases are a match to TRBD1. The CDR3 is made up of 18 amino acids. Germline V lookup: CDR1 MGHRA, CDR2 YSYEKL. V was pared by 4 bases and J by 4 bases, with 17 bases of the junction left unmatched. This CDR3 is CASSRISGGRGPAYGYTF. The DNA of the CDR3 is TGCGCCAGCAGCCGCATCTCAGGCGGCAGGGGGCCGGCCTATGGCTACACCTTC.

V is TRBV9 and J is TRBJ1-2; D is unclear. This CDR3 has 15 residues. Trimming stripped 0 bases from V and 0 bases from J, with 9 bases between. CDR1 and CDR2 from the germline V gene are SGDLS and YYNGEE. This CDR3 reads CASSVGTQANYGYTF. The CDR3 DNA reads as TGTGCCAGCAGCGTAGGCACACAAGCTAACTATGGCTACACCTTC.

The chain joins TRBV6-1 to TRBJ1-1; D is unresolved. V lost 1 base and J lost 1, with 10 bases in between. CDR3 length equals 15 residues. Germline V gene sequence: CDR1 MNHNS, CDR2 SASEGT. For the CDR3, the DNA is TGTGCCAGCAGTGAAGTCCCCCCAGGGAACACTGAAGCTTTCTTT. Protein sequence: CASSEVPPGNTEAFF.

This clone was recorded a few times. The CDR3 sequence is CASSQGSSPYEQYF. The CDR3 bases are TGTGCCAGCAGCCAGGGGAGCAGCCCCTACGAGCAGTACTTC. J is TRBJ2-7 and V is TRBV7-2; weak D call: TRBD1 (6 bases). Trimming left V 5 bases short and J 2 bases short, with 13 bases between. CDR1 is SGHTA, CDR2 FQGNSA, per germline. This CDR3 comprises 14 residues.

The chain uses TRBV9 and TRBJ2-5; 8 positions agree with TRBD2. With V trimmed by 8 bases and J by 2 bases, 5 bases remained unmatched. Germline CDR1 and CDR2: SGDLS and YYNGEE. This CDR3 region has 13 residues. The DNA for the CDR3 is TGTGCCAGTGGAACTAGCGGACAAGAGACCCAGTACTTC. Translating gives CASGTSGQETQYF.

The chain combines TRBV5-1 with TRBJ2-1; 7 positions agree with TRBD1. This CDR3 spans 13 amino acids. V was clipped by 5 bases and J by 7 bases; unmatched bases: 6. The germline gives CDR1 SGHRS, CDR2 YFSETQ. Written as DNA, the CDR3 is TGCGCCAGCAGGGGACAGTCTCGGAATGAGCAGTTCTTC. Protein sequence: CASRGQSRNEQFF.

The chain combines TRBV14 with TRBJ2-1; 9 positions agree with TRBD1. The CDR3 consists of 14 residues. The V gene's germline CDR1 is SGHDN and CDR2 FVKESK. The V and J ends lost 2 bases and 8 bases, in that order; junction bases with no gene match: 4. CDR3: CASSQNRGLDEQFF. CDR3 nucleotides: TGTGCCAGCAGCCAAAACAGGGGGCTGGATGAGCAGTTCTTC. The complete variable domain, with remaining parts taken from reference TRBV14 and TRBJ2-1, reads EAGVTQFPSHSVIEKGQTVTLRCDPISGHDNLYWYRRVMGKEIKFLLHFVKESKQDESGMPNNRFLAERTGGTYSTLKVQPAELEDSGVYFCASSQNRGLDEQFFGPGTRLTVL.

The genes are TRBV7-9 and TRBJ1-2; D may be TRBD1 (5 bases). Germline V lookup: CDR1 SEHNR, CDR2 FQNEAQ (reference sequence). This CDR3 comprises 14 residues. The ends were cut back, 3 bases at V and 2 bases at J, with 10 bases in the middle. The CDR3 loop is CASSFRDRNYGYTF. As DNA, the CDR3 is TGTGCCAGCAGCTTCCGCGACAGAAACTATGGCTACACCTTC.